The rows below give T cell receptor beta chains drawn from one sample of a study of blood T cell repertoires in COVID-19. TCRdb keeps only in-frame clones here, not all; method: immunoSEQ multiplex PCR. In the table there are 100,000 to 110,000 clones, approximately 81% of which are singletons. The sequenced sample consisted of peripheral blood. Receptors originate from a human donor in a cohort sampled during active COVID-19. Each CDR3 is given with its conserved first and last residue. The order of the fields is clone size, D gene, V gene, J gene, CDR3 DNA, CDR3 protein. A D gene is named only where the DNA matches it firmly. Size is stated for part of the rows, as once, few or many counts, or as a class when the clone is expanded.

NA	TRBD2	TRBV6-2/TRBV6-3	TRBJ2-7	TGTGCCAGCAGTTCCCCGGGACTAGCGGCCTACGAGCAGTACTTC	CASSSPGLAAYEQYF
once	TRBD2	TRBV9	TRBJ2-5	TGTGCCAGCAGCCTTAGCGGGGGGCGTCAAGAGACCCAGTACTTC	CASSLSGGRQETQYF
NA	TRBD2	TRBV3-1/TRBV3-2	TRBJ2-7	TGTGCCGTAGGTAGCGGGGGTGTCGAGCAGTACTTC	CAVGSGGVEQYF
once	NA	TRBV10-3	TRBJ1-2	TGTGCCATCAGTGAGTCTGAGGCATCCTATGGCTACACCTTC	CAISESEASYGYTF
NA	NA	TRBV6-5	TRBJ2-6	TGTGCCAGCAGTTACGGGCGGGCCTCTGGGGCCAACGTCCTGACTTTC	CASSYGRASGANVLTF
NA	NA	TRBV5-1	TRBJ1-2	TGCGCCAGCAGCTTGGAGCCGAACTATGGCTACACCTTC	CASSLEPNYGYTF
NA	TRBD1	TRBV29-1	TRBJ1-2	TGCAGCGGGGGACAGGGAGGGTATGGCTACACCTTC	CSGGQGGYGYTF
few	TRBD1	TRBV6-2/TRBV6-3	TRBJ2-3	TGTGCCAGCAGCCCGTGGGGACAGTCGCAGTATTTT	CASSPWGQSQYF
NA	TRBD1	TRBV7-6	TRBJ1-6	TGTGCCAGCAGCTCGGCCGGGACAGTGACAGCACCCCTCCACTTT	CASSSAGTVTAPLHF
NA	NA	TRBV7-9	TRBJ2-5	TGTGCCAGCAGCTTGGTTACGGGAGACCAAGAGACCCAGTACTTC	CASSLVTGDQETQYF
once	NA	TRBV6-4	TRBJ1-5	TGTGCCAGCAGTGTGGGAGGCAATCAGCCCCAGCATTTT	CASSVGGNQPQHF
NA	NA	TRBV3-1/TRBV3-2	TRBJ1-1	TGTGCCAGCAGCCCCCAATCCGCGGGGCTCCTGTTAGCTTTCTTT	CASSPQSAGLLLAFF
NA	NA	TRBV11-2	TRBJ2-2	TGTGCCAGCCTAGGACTGACATACACCGGGGAGCTGTTTTTT	CASLGLTYTGELFF
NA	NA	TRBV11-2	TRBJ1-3	TGTGCCAGCAGCCTCGGGGGGGCTGGAAACACCATATATTTT	CASSLGGAGNTIYF
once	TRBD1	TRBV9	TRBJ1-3	TGTGCCAGCAGCGGGAGGGGGCCCTCTGGAAACACCATATATTTT	CASSGRGPSGNTIYF
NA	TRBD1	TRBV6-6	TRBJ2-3	TGTGCCAGCAGTTACGGGACAGGGTTTACAGATACGCAGTATTTT	CASSYGTGFTDTQYF
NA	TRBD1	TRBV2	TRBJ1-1	TGTGCCAGCAGTTACCGGGACAGCAGCTACACTGAAGCTTTCTTT	CASSYRDSSYTEAFF
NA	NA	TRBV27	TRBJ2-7	TGTGCCAGCAGGCTCGGGGGTTCCTACGAGCAGTACTTC	CASRLGGSYEQYF
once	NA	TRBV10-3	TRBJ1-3	TGTGCCATCGACAGTGACTCTGGAAACACCATATATTTT	CAIDSDSGNTIYF
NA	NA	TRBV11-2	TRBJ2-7	TGTGCCAGCAGCTCGGACAAATGGGAGCAGTACTTC	CASSSDKWEQYF
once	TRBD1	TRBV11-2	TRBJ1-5	TGTGCCAGCAGCAACAGCTGGGGCAGGGGGCATAACCAGCCCCAGCATTTT	CASSNSWGRGHNQPQHF
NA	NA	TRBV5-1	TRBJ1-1	TGCGCCAGCAGCTTTTCAGGGGTGGGGAACACTGAAGCTTTCTTT	CASSFSGVGNTEAFF
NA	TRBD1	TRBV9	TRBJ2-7	TGTGCCAGCAGCTCCGGACAGGGGGCTTACGAGCAGTACTTC	CASSSGQGAYEQYF
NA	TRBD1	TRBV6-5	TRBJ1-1	TGTGCCAGCAGCCGCGGACAGGGCGCGAACACTGAAGCTTTCTTT	CASSRGQGANTEAFF
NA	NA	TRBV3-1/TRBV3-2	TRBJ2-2	TGTGCCAGCAGCCAAGAAGCTGGCACCGGGGAGCTGTTTTTT	CASSQEAGTGELFF
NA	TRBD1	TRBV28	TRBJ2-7	TGTGCCAGCAGTGACGGGGGACAGGGGGTCGGCGAGCAGTACTTC	CASSDGGQGVGEQYF
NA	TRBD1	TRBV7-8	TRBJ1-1	TGTGCCAGCAGCTTAAGGACAGGGGGCACATTTGGCACTGAAGCTTTCTTT	CASSLRTGGTFGTEAFF
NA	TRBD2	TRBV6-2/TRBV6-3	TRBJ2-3	TGTGCCAGCAGCCCCGCCGGGGGGGCAGATACGCAGTATTTT	CASSPAGGADTQYF
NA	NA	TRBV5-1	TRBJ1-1	TGCGCCAGCAGCTTGGCCCGGGGGGGAAGGACGTTGAACACTGAAGCTTTCTTT	CASSLARGGRTLNTEAFF
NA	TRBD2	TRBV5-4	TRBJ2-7	TGTGCCAGCAGCTCCTATGGGGGAGGGCCCTACGAGCAGTACTTC	CASSSYGGGPYEQYF
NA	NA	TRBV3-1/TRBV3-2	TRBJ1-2	TGTGCCAGCAGCCAAGAGGAGGGGCATGGCTACACCTTC	CASSQEEGHGYTF
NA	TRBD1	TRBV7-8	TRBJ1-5	TGTGCCAGCAGAAAAGCGACAGGGGGCAGGGGCAATCAGCCCCAGCATTTT	CASRKATGGRGNQPQHF
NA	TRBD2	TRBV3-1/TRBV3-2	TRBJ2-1	TGTGCCAGCAGCCCAAGCGGGGGGTCCTACAATGAGCAGTTCTTC	CASSPSGGSYNEQFF
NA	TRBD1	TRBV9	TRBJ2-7	TGTGCCAGCAGCGCCTCAGGGGGGACAGGGGGCGACGAGCAGTACTTC	CASSASGGTGGDEQYF
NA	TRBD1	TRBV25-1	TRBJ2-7	TGTGCCAGCAGTGAATCGGGGACAGGGAGCCACGAGCAGTACTTC	CASSESGTGSHEQYF
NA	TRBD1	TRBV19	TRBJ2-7	TGTGCCAGTAGTATTTACTACCGGGACAGGTCCTACGAGCAGTACTTC	CASSIYYRDRSYEQYF
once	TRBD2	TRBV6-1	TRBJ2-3	TGTGCCAGCAGTGAAGCCCAGAGCGGGGGCACAGATACGCAGTATTTT	CASSEAQSGGTDTQYF
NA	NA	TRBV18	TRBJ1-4	TGTGCCAGCTCACAGGGGATGGAGGAAAAACTGTTTTTT	CASSQGMEEKLFF
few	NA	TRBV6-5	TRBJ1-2	TGTGCCAGCAGTTACTCAGGGGCCTGGGACTATGGCTACACCTTC	CASSYSGAWDYGYTF
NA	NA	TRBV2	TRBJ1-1	TGTGCCAGCCAAGAGATAGGGGGGAACACTGAAGCTTTCTTT	CASQEIGGNTEAFF
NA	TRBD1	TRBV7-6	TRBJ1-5	TGTGCCAGCAGCTTGGACAGGACTCCTTATAGCAATCAGCCCCAGCATTTT	CASSLDRTPYSNQPQHF
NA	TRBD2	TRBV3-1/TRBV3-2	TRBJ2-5	TGTGCCAGCAGCCCCCAGGGACTAGCGGAGACCCAGTACTTC	CASSPQGLAETQYF
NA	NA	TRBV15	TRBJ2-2	TGTGCCACCAGCTTCGGCGGGGAGCTGTTTTTT	CATSFGGELFF
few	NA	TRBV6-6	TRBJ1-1	TGTGCCAGCAGTTCCCGCGGGGATTCTACTGAAGCTTTCTTT	CASSSRGDSTEAFF
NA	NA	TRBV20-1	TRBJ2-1	TGCAGTGCTAGAGATTGGAGCGGCGTGTTCTTC	CSARDWSGVFF
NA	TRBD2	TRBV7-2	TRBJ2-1	TGTGCCAGCAGCTTATTAGCGGGGAATGAGCAGTTCTTC	CASSLLAGNEQFF